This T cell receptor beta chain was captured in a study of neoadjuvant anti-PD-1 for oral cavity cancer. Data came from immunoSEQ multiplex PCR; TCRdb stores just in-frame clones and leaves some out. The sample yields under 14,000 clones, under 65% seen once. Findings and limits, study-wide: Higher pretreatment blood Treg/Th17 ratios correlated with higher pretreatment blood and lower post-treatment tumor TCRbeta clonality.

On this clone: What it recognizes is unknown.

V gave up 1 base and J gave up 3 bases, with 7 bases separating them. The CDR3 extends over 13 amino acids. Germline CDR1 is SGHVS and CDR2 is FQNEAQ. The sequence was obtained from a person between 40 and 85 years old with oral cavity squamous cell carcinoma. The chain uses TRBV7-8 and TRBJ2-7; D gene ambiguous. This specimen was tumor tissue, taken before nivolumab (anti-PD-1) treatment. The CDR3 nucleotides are TGTGCCAGCAGCTTAGTCACATACTACGAGCAGTACTTC. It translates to CASSLVTYYEQYF.